A selection of T cell receptor beta chains follows, all from one sample in a study of technical replicates of blood from a handful of donors. The table came from immunoSEQ multiplex PCR; TCRdb's copy has only in-frame clones and leaves some out. Of about 74,000 clones in the sample, roughly 94% were seen once. Material for sequencing was T cells isolated from PBMCs. These receptors all come from a human donor in good health. Both conserved end residues are part of each CDR3. Fields, in order: clone size, J gene, V gene, D gene, CDR3 length, CDR3 DNA, CDR3 protein. The D gene is left open where the match is weak. The size field is filled for only some rows; it gives once, few, many or a size class.

abundance: NA
j_gene: TRBJ2-3
v_gene: TRBV2
d_gene: TRBD1
len: 14
CDR3nt: TGTGCCAGCCTCCAGGGGGCACTTTCAGATACGCAGTATTTT
CDR3aa: CASLQGALSDTQYF

abundance: NA
j_gene: TRBJ2-1
v_gene: TRBV4-1
d_gene: TRBD2
len: 17
CDR3nt: TGCGCCAGCAGCCAAGTGTTCGGGACTAGCCTTTACAATGAGCAGTTCTTC
CDR3aa: CASSQVFGTSLYNEQFF

abundance: NA
j_gene: TRBJ1-5
v_gene: TRBV10-3
d_gene: TRBD1
len: 14
CDR3nt: TGTGCCATCAGCGGGACAGGTTACAATCAGCCCCAGCATTTT
CDR3aa: CAISGTGYNQPQHF

abundance: NA
j_gene: TRBJ1-5
v_gene: TRBV7-8
d_gene: NA
len: 15
CDR3nt: TGTGCCAGCAGCCCTAGGTTACAGGGTATCGAGCCCCAGCATTTT
CDR3aa: CASSPRLQGIEPQHF

abundance: NA
j_gene: TRBJ2-5
v_gene: TRBV4-1
d_gene: NA
len: 14
CDR3nt: TGCGCCAGCAGCCCTAGGACTTTCCAAGAGACCCAGTACTTC
CDR3aa: CASSPRTFQETQYF

abundance: NA
j_gene: TRBJ2-2
v_gene: TRBV5-1
d_gene: TRBD1
len: 14
CDR3nt: TGCGCCAGCGGACAGGGGGCTAGTGGCGGGGAGCTGTTTTTT
CDR3aa: CASGQGASGGELFF

abundance: once
j_gene: TRBJ2-5
v_gene: TRBV6-1
d_gene: NA
len: 12
CDR3nt: TGTGCCAGCAGTGAAGCACTCGAGACCCAGTACTTC
CDR3aa: CASSEALETQYF

abundance: NA
j_gene: TRBJ1-5
v_gene: TRBV6-1
d_gene: NA
len: 13
CDR3nt: TGTGCCAGCAGTTCCACAGATTCCCAGCCCCAGCATTTT
CDR3aa: CASSSTDSQPQHF

abundance: NA
j_gene: TRBJ1-1
v_gene: TRBV5-1
d_gene: TRBD1
len: 17
CDR3nt: TGCGCCAGCAGCTGGGCAACAGGGGATCAAATGAACACTGAAGCTTTCTTT
CDR3aa: CASSWATGDQMNTEAFF

abundance: NA
j_gene: TRBJ1-1
v_gene: TRBV25-1
d_gene: NA
len: 16
CDR3nt: TGTGCCAGCAGTGATCTCCTTACAGGGCCGAACACTGAAGCTTTCTTT
CDR3aa: CASSDLLTGPNTEAFF

abundance: NA
j_gene: TRBJ1-1
v_gene: TRBV5-1
d_gene: NA
len: 14
CDR3nt: TGCGCCAGCAGCTTGGTCCCGGCGGACACTGAAGCTTTCTTT
CDR3aa: CASSLVPADTEAFF

abundance: NA
j_gene: TRBJ1-6
v_gene: TRBV5-1
d_gene: NA
len: 13
CDR3nt: TGCGCCAGCAGCTTGGCGGGGGTCTCACCCCTCCACTTT
CDR3aa: CASSLAGVSPLHF

abundance: NA
j_gene: TRBJ2-3
v_gene: TRBV18
d_gene: TRBD1
len: 14
CDR3nt: TGTGCCAGCTCACCCGGGACAGCCACAGATACGCAGTATTTT
CDR3aa: CASSPGTATDTQYF

abundance: NA
j_gene: TRBJ2-7
v_gene: TRBV2
d_gene: NA
len: 14
CDR3nt: TGTGCCAGCAGTGAAACCCACCCGGGCTACGAGCAGTACTTC
CDR3aa: CASSETHPGYEQYF

abundance: NA
j_gene: TRBJ2-1
v_gene: TRBV18
d_gene: TRBD2
len: 15
CDR3nt: TGTGCCAGCTCACGGGATAGCGGGACGGCGGATGAGCAGTTCTTC
CDR3aa: CASSRDSGTADEQFF

abundance: NA
j_gene: TRBJ1-1
v_gene: TRBV6-5
d_gene: TRBD1
len: 13
CDR3nt: TGTGCCAGTATGACAGGGGGCGCGACTGAAGCTTTCTTT
CDR3aa: CASMTGGATEAFF

abundance: NA
j_gene: TRBJ1-1
v_gene: TRBV7-9
d_gene: NA
len: 18
CDR3nt: TGTGCCAGCAGCCCCCAGGGAAGGGATCGCGGCTTGAACACTGAAGCTTTCTTT
CDR3aa: CASSPQGRDRGLNTEAFF

abundance: NA
j_gene: TRBJ1-2
v_gene: TRBV9
d_gene: TRBD1
len: 17
CDR3nt: TGTGCCAGCAGCGTAGGGCAGGGGGGCGGAGGAGCCTATGGCTACACCTTC
CDR3aa: CASSVGQGGGGAYGYTF

abundance: NA
j_gene: TRBJ1-2
v_gene: TRBV19
d_gene: TRBD1
len: 14
CDR3nt: TGTGCCAGTAGTATTCGGACAGGGGTTTATGGCTACACCTTC
CDR3aa: CASSIRTGVYGYTF

abundance: NA
j_gene: TRBJ1-5
v_gene: TRBV28
d_gene: NA
len: 14
CDR3nt: TGTGCCAGCAGTTTATTAAGGGGAAGTCAGCCCCAGCATTTT
CDR3aa: CASSLLRGSQPQHF

abundance: once
j_gene: TRBJ2-3
v_gene: TRBV29-1
d_gene: TRBD2
len: 16
CDR3nt: TGCAGCGTTGAAGATCGTAACTCCCTAGCGGGAGGGCCACCGTATTTT
CDR3aa: CSVEDRNSLAGGPPYF

abundance: once
j_gene: TRBJ1-4
v_gene: TRBV7-9
d_gene: NA
len: 15
CDR3nt: TGTGCCAGCAGCTTACGGCCCAGGGTCGATGAAAAACTGTTTTTT
CDR3aa: CASSLRPRVDEKLFF

abundance: NA
j_gene: TRBJ2-1
v_gene: TRBV7-2
d_gene: NA
len: 17
CDR3nt: TGTGCCAGCAGCTTCCGAGATCCCCGGAGCTCCTACAATGAGCAGTTCTTC
CDR3aa: CASSFRDPRSSYNEQFF

abundance: NA
j_gene: TRBJ2-1
v_gene: TRBV5-1
d_gene: TRBD2
len: 15
CDR3nt: TGCGCCAGCAGCTTAGATGCGGGAGGGCCCAATGAGCAGTTCTTC
CDR3aa: CASSLDAGGPNEQFF

abundance: NA
j_gene: TRBJ2-7
v_gene: TRBV19
d_gene: NA
len: 13
CDR3nt: TGTGCCAGTAGTGCCGGAGTTGGGTACGAGCAGTACTTC
CDR3aa: CASSAGVGYEQYF

abundance: NA
j_gene: TRBJ2-7
v_gene: TRBV29-1
d_gene: TRBD1
len: 14
CDR3nt: TGCAGCGTTGAAGATTTGGCAGGGGGCTACGAGCAGTACTTC
CDR3aa: CSVEDLAGGYEQYF

abundance: NA
j_gene: TRBJ1-5
v_gene: TRBV18
d_gene: NA
len: 14
CDR3nt: TGTGCCAGCTCACCAATCTTCAGGGATCAGCCCCAGCATTTT
CDR3aa: CASSPIFRDQPQHF

abundance: NA
j_gene: TRBJ1-2
v_gene: TRBV19
d_gene: NA
len: 15
CDR3nt: TGTGCCAGTAGCGTAGGGGGGGTTCCTAACTATGGCTACACCTTC
CDR3aa: CASSVGGVPNYGYTF

abundance: NA
j_gene: TRBJ1-1
v_gene: TRBV5-1
d_gene: TRBD1
len: 17
CDR3nt: TGCGCCAGCAGCCCACGCCCGAGCCAGGGGGGCATCACTGAAGCTTTCTTT
CDR3aa: CASSPRPSQGGITEAFF

abundance: NA
j_gene: TRBJ2-7
v_gene: TRBV19
d_gene: TRBD1
len: 16
CDR3nt: TGTGCCAGTAGCGGTTCCAGGGACAGGGTAATCTACGAGCAGTACTTC
CDR3aa: CASSGSRDRVIYEQYF

abundance: NA
j_gene: TRBJ1-4
v_gene: TRBV6-1
d_gene: NA
len: 15
CDR3nt: TGTGCCAGCAGTGAAGCCGCGGCGGCTAATGAAAAACTGTTTTTT
CDR3aa: CASSEAAAANEKLFF

abundance: NA
j_gene: TRBJ2-7
v_gene: TRBV10-3
d_gene: NA
len: 14
CDR3nt: TGTGCCATCTCAGAGGGAAAGTTGGGCCACGAGCAGTACTTC
CDR3aa: CAISEGKLGHEQYF

abundance: NA
j_gene: TRBJ2-5
v_gene: TRBV13
d_gene: NA
len: 13
CDR3nt: TGTGCCAGCAGCCAGGGTCTAATGGAGACCCAGTACTTC
CDR3aa: CASSQGLMETQYF